These T cell receptor beta chains were read from a single sample in a study of T cell repertoires in cytomegalovirus infection. TCRdb processed the reads anew with MiXCR; each CDR3 protein has one entry. The sample includes hundreds of thousands of distinct CDR3 sequences, approximately 24% of them seen just once. The sequenced sample was CD8+ T cells from PBMCs. These receptors all stem from a human donor in good health (CMV status not recorded). Some clones in this sample may be carry-over from other donors' samples. CDR3s include the opening cysteine and the closing phenylalanine or tryptophan. Fields, in order: D gene, V gene, clone size, J gene, CDR3 DNA, CDR3 protein. The D gene is left open where the match is weak. Clone size, where shown, is once, few, many, or a class for clones that have expanded.

>.|TRBV3-1|.|TRBJ2-1
TGTGCCAGCAGCCCCGGACAGCAGGGAGCCTACAATGAGCAGTTCTTC
CASSPGQQGAYNEQFF
>.|TRBV10-3|.|TRBJ2-7
TGTGCCATCAGTGCTAGGGACCCGAGCTCCTACGAGCAGTACTTC
CAISARDPSSYEQYF
>TRBD2|TRBV5-7|.|TRBJ2-3
TGTGCCAGCAGCTCATTTGAAGCGGGGTGCACAGATACGCAGTATTTT
CASSSFEAGCTDTQYF
>.|TRBV5-3|.|TRBJ2-7
TGTACCAGCAGCTTGGTGGATCGGGCAGGGGATCCCTACGAGCAGTACTTC
CTSSLVDRAGDPYEQYF
>.|TRBV7-6|.|TRBJ2-3
TGTGCCAGCAGCTTTAGGGCTAGCGACACAGATACGCAGTATTTT
CASSFRASDTDTQYF
>TRBD1|TRBV7-6|few|TRBJ1-1
TGTGCCAGCAGCTTAAGGCCGGAGGTACTCCGGGACAGGGATAACACTGAAGCTTTCTTT
CASSLRPEVLRDRDNTEAFF
>TRBD2|TRBV7-9|.|TRBJ2-1
TGTGCCAGCAGTCCCGCCGGGGGGTCGAGCTCCTACAATGAGCAGTTCTTC
CASSPAGGSSSYNEQFF
>TRBD2|TRBV6-2/TRBV6-3|many|TRBJ2-5
TGTGCCAGCAGTTACTCCCCTAGCGGGGGGCAGGTGTGGGAGACCCAGTACTTC
CASSYSPSGGQVWETQYF
>.|TRBV10-3|few|TRBJ2-5
TGTGCCATCAGTCAAGCGGGTGATGAAGAGACCCAGTACTTC
CAISQAGDEETQYF
>.|TRBV23-1|few|TRBJ1-1
TGCGCCAGCAGTCGCCCCCATGAAGCTTTCTTT
CASSRPHEAFF
>.|TRBV4-1|many|TRBJ2-5
TGCGCCAGCAGCCAAGGGGTCCAAGAGACCCAGTACTTC
CASSQGVQETQYF
>.|TRBV25-1|few|TRBJ2-5
TGTGCCAGCATGAAGCAGGGCGAGACCCAGTACTTC
CASMKQGETQYF
>.|TRBV27|.|TRBJ2-2
TGTGCCAGCACCACTTACAGGGATACCGGGGAGCTGTTTTTT
CASTTYRDTGELFF
>.|TRBV6-1|many|TRBJ1-1
TGTGCCAGCAGCAGACCCCGGGGAGCTGAAGCTTTCTTT
CASSRPRGAEAFF
>.|TRBV6-2/TRBV6-3|.|TRBJ1-5
TGTGCCAGCAGTTACGCCAGAAATCAGCCCCAGCATTTT
CASSYARNQPQHF
>TRBD2|TRBV6-6|few|TRBJ2-3
TGTGCCAGCAGTTACTTTAACTATGGCGGGGGGTCTAGCACAGATACGCAGTATTTT
CASSYFNYGGGSSTDTQYF
>.|TRBV7-6|many|TRBJ2-2
TGTGCCAGCAGCCCCCGCCCCCAGCATATCAACACCGGGGAGCTGTTTTTT
CASSPRPQHINTGELFF
>.|TRBV6-5|few|TRBJ1-6
TGTGCCAGCAGTTACAGGGCCATCTCCTATAATTCACCCCTCCACTTT
CASSYRAISYNSPLHF
>.|TRBV7-9|few|TRBJ2-1
TGTGCCAGCAGCCAGGGGGGCGAGTTCTTC
CASSQGGEFF
>TRBD1|TRBV29-1|.|TRBJ1-2
TGCAGCGTTGAAAGGGGAGTAACTGGGACAGGGGAAAACTATGGCTACACCTTC
CSVERGVTGTGENYGYTF
>.|TRBV28|few|TRBJ1-5
TGTGCCAGCAGTTTCAGGCGATATAGCAATCAGCCCCAGCATTTT
CASSFRRYSNQPQHF
>.|TRBV7-9|.|TRBJ1-2
TGTGCCAGCAGCTCCTCCGGCGCCAGGGGTTCTCTAAACTATGGCTACACCTTC
CASSSSGARGSLNYGYTF
>.|TRBV7-9|.|TRBJ2-1
TGTGCCAGCATCGAAAAAGACACGTATTACAATGAGCAGTTCTTC
CASIEKDTYYNEQFF
>.|TRBV29-1|few|TRBJ2-3
TGCAGCGTGGAAGGGGCTCCGCGGACAGATACGCAGTATTTT
CSVEGAPRTDTQYF
>TRBD1|TRBV7-9|.|TRBJ2-3
TGTGCCAGCAGCTCCCGGGACAGTAACACAGATACGCAGTATTTT
CASSSRDSNTDTQYF
>TRBD2|TRBV11-2|few|TRBJ2-3
TGTGCCAGCAGCTTCTGGACTAGCGGGGGGATTCGGACAGATACGCAGTATTTT
CASSFWTSGGIRTDTQYF
>.|TRBV6-2/TRBV6-3|few|TRBJ1-2
TGTGCCAGCAGTTACTCGATCACAGCTAACTATGGCTACACCTTC
CASSYSITANYGYTF
>TRBD2|TRBV2|many|TRBJ2-3
TGTGCCAGCAGTCCCCCTAGCGGGGGGAGCACAGATACGCAGTATTTT
CASSPPSGGSTDTQYF
>TRBD2|TRBV14|many|TRBJ2-1
TGTGCCAGCAGTCGGACTAGCTACAATGAGCAGTTCTTC
CASSRTSYNEQFF
>.|TRBV28|few|TRBJ2-5
TGTGCCAGCAGTGTAGAAGTTGGGGGCAGGGAGACCCAGTACTTC
CASSVEVGGRETQYF
>TRBD2|TRBV9|.|TRBJ2-5
TGTACCAGCAGCGCGACTAGCGGGGGCATGACGGAGACCCAGTACTTC
CTSSATSGGMTETQYF
>.|TRBV4-2|.|TRBJ2-3
TGTGCCAGCAGCCAACTGACAGGGGAGGGAGATACGCAGTATTTT
CASSQLTGEGDTQYF
>.|TRBV7-6|many|TRBJ2-3
TGTGCCAGCAGCCTCGACCCCCGGGCAGTGAACACAGATACGCAGTATTTT
CASSLDPRAVNTDTQYF
>TRBD1|TRBV12-3/TRBV12-4|many|TRBJ1-1
TGTGCCAGCAGTCCAAGTCCCGGGACAGGGGCGCACACTGAAGCTTTCTTT
CASSPSPGTGAHTEAFF
>.|TRBV5-5|few|TRBJ2-2
TGTGCCAGCAGCTCAATCGGGGATACCGGGGAGCTGTTTTTT
CASSSIGDTGELFF
>TRBD2|TRBV14|.|TRBJ2-1
TGTGCCAGCAGCCACCCGGGACTATACTTTGAGCAGTTCTTC
CASSHPGLYFEQFF
>TRBD1|TRBV4-1|few|TRBJ1-1
TGCGCCAGCAGCCATGTACAGGGGCACACTGAAGCTTTCTTT
CASSHVQGHTEAFF
>TRBD2|TRBV7-8|few|TRBJ2-3
TGTGCCAGCAGCTCAAAACCCCGGGGGGGCAGGGCAGATACGCAGTATTTT
CASSSKPRGGRADTQYF
>TRBD1|TRBV3-1|.|TRBJ2-1
TGTGCCAGCAGCCAAGTCCGGGACAGGGGATTTTACAATGAGCAGTTCTTC
CASSQVRDRGFYNEQFF